This record covers a single T cell receptor (beta chain). Its specific antigen is unknown. An end of the junction differs from the germline gene, which may be a read error. To demonstrate the VDJtools post-analysis software, the study profiled TCR beta repertoires from the peripheral blood of about a dozen young patients with multiple sclerosis. The multiple sclerosis patients were children and adolescents ranging in age from about 6 to 16 years. Per the germline V gene (reference sequence), SEHNR is the CDR1 and FQNEAQ is the CDR2. From the cysteine up to the phenylalanine, the CDR3 has a length of 15 residues. Of the read, only the CDR3 DNA is kept; its 45 bases are in frame from base 1. The entry originates in a study of post-analysis software for immune sequencing data (dated by TCRdb to between 2015 and 2016). In the study overall: Relapsing-remitting, secondary progressive and progressive-relapsing multiple sclerosis were recorded as disease courses, and subtype annotation was lacking for some patients. The patient repertoires were set against around eleven previously published healthy control repertoires from donors whose ages ranged from roughly 6 to 25 years. A subset of samples was prepared in parallel using single-end sample barcoding, then pooled and co-amplified after Illumina adapter ligation. Summary of the overall study and its limitations: Direct clustering with F measure showed strong co-clustering of samples prepared in the same batch, prompting a batch-effect correction. Multiple sclerosis patients had significantly lower normalized Chao1 diversity than controls, a result that suggests substantial peripheral T-cell clonal expansion. The control group was slightly older than the multiple sclerosis patient group. Patients showed significantly higher frequencies than controls for five TRBV segments, among them TRBV5-6, TRBV5-1 and TRBV20-1.

The library was built by means of PCR. Sequencing used an Illumina HiSeq 2500. Unique molecular identifiers were incorporated into TCR beta cDNA libraries to reduce PCR and sequencing biases. Per 1 to 10 million input T cells, roughly 0.5 million cDNA molecules were obtained, such that each molecule approximated one T cell. Patient libraries were prepared and sequenced with the same protocol used for the earlier healthy control dataset. Samples belonging to the same batch were prepared together, multiplexed and sequenced on a shared HiSeq lane. For the original study's pipeline: MIGEC handled the raw barcoded reads, throwing out single-read molecular identifier groups before consensus assembly and CDR3 extraction. VDJtools was used for post-analysis of the clonotype tables, and diversity was normalized by down-sampling every dataset to the size of the smallest sample. Repertoire overlap clustering matched CDR3 amino acid but not nucleotide sequences to correct batch-related cross-sample contamination. In-frame beta chains were kept once TCRdb had trimmed the public reads at Q25 with fastp and called clones with MiXCR. Rows are combined by CDR3 protein, so each entry shows the most common genes and DNA. The V and J calls, along with clone size, are taken from TCRdb and not from the paper's own processing. This sample is represented by 450,000 to 650,000 distinct CDR3 sequences; around 44% of them were singletons. 1.5% to 2% of the sample goes to the ten largest clones.

The sequence is built from TRBV7-9 and TRBJ1-2; no D gene call is confident. The receptor was derived from a girl aged 5 to 17 with multiple sclerosis. The sequencing input was blood. The CDR3 amino acid sequence is: CASSSEPKVGPGYTF. In nucleotides, the sequence is TGCGCCAGCAGCTCCGAGCCGAAAGTGGGTCCTGGCTACACCTTC.